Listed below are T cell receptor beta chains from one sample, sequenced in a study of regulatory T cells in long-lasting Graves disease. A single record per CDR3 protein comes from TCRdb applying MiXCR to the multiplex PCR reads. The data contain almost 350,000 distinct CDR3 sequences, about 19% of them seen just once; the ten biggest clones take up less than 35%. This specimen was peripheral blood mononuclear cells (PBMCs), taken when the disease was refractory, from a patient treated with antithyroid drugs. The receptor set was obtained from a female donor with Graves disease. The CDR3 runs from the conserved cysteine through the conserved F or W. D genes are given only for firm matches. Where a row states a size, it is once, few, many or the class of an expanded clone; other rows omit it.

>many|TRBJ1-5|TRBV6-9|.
CASSYSRDGFQPQHF
TGTGCCAGCAGTTATAGCAGGGACGGTTTCCAGCCCCAGCATTTT
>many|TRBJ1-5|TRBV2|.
CASREEEGSNQPQHF
TGTGCCAGCAGAGAGGAAGAGGGAAGCAATCAGCCCCAGCATTTT
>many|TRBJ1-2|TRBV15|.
CATSKLDTNYGYTF
TGTGCCACCAGCAAACTAGACACCAACTATGGCTACACCTTC
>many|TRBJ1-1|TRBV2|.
CASEDIKWNTEAFF
TGTGCCAGCGAGGACATTAAATGGAACACTGAAGCTTTCTTT
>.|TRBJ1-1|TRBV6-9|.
CASSYYGNGQNTEAFF
TGTGCCAGCAGTTACTACGGAAACGGACAGAACACTGAAGCTTTCTTT
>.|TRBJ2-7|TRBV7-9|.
CASSLGDTTYEQYF
TGTGCCAGCAGCCTAGGGGACACAACTTACGAGCAGTACTTC
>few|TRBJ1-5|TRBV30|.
CAWSGGTQPQHF
TGTGCCTGGAGCGGGGGGACTCAGCCCCAGCATTTT
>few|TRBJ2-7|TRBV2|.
CASRDPNRGLIEQYF
TGTGCCAGCAGAGACCCTAACAGAGGGTTAATCGAGCAGTACTTC
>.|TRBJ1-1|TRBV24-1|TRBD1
CATSDPGQVEAFF
TGTGCCACCAGTGACCCCGGACAGGTTGAAGCTTTCTTT
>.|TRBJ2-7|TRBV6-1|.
CASSHYGHEQYF
TGTGCCAGCAGCCACTATGGACACGAGCAGTACTTC
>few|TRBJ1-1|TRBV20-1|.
CSARIPFGEAFF
TGCAGTGCCCGTATCCCTTTTGGTGAAGCTTTCTTT
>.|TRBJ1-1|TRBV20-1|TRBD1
CSARDDRGFEAFF
TGCAGTGCTAGAGATGACAGGGGGTTTGAAGCTTTCTTT
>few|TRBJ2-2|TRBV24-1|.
CATSDFVKGVAGELFF
TGTGCCACCAGTGATTTTGTAAAGGGTGTTGCCGGGGAGCTGTTTTTT
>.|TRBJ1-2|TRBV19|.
CASSMGGGSDGYTF
TGTGCCAGTAGTATGGGGGGGGGGTCCGACGGCTACACCTTC
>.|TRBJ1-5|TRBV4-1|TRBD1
CASSQQGQGSQPQHF
TGCGCCAGCAGCCAACAGGGACAGGGGAGTCAGCCCCAGCATTTT
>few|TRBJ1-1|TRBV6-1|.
CASSPLQGYTEAFF
TGTGCCAGCAGCCCTTTACAGGGTTACACTGAAGCTTTCTTT
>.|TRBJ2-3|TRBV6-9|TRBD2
CASSYGGGASDTQYF
TGTGCCAGCAGTTACGGGGGGGGAGCTTCAGATACGCAGTATTTT
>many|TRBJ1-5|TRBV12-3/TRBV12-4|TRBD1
CASSFGTGHDQPQHF
TGTGCCAGCAGTTTCGGGACAGGCCACGACCAGCCCCAGCATTTT
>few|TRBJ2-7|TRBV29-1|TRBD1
CSVETGSYEQYF
TGCAGCGTTGAGACAGGGTCCTACGAGCAGTACTTC
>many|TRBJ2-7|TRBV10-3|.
CAISAGVEQYF
TGTGCCATCAGTGCAGGGGTCGAGCAGTACTTC
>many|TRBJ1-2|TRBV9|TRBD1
CASSVSRTGGDGYTF
TGTGCCAGCAGCGTATCTAGGACAGGGGGAGATGGCTACACCTTC
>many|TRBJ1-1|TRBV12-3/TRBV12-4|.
CASSLVLHTEAFF
TGTGCCAGCAGTTTAGTTCTGCACACTGAAGCTTTCTTT
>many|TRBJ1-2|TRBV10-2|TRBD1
CASHEPFVTGQGPRGTF
TGCGCCAGTCATGAGCCTTTTGTTACGGGACAGGGGCCACGGGGCACCTTC
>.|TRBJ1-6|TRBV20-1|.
CSARTAGDSSPLHF
TGCAGTGCTAGGACCGCAGGGGATAGTTCACCCCTCCACTTT
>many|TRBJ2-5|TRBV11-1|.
CASSLGGVQETQYF
TGTGCCAGCAGCTTAGGCGGGGTCCAAGAGACCCAGTACTTC
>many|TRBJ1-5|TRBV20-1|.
CSAREIRQLDSNQPQHF
TGCAGTGCTAGGGAGATTCGACAGCTCGACAGCAATCAGCCCCAGCATTTT
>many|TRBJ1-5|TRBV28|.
CASSFLGAIPGPQHF
TGTGCCAGCAGTTTTCTAGGGGCGATACCCGGGCCCCAGCATTTT
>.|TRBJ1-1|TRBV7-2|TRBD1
CASSLPFGQGAPEAFF
TGTGCCAGCAGCTTACCCTTCGGTCAGGGGGCCCCTGAAGCTTTCTTT
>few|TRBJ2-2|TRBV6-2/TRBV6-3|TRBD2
CASSYAESGRGTGELFF
TGTGCCAGCAGTTACGCCGAGAGCGGGAGGGGCACCGGGGAGCTGTTTTTT
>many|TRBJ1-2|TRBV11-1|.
CASSLYGEPDYGYTF
TGTGCCAGCAGCTTGTATGGGGAACCAGACTATGGCTACACCTTC
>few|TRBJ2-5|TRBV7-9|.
CASSRGAVDQETQYF
TGTGCCAGCAGCCGCGGGGCAGTGGACCAAGAGACCCAGTACTTC
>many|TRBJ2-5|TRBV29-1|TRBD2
CSVIGLAGVETQYF
TGCAGCGTGATCGGACTAGCGGGAGTGGAGACCCAGTACTTC
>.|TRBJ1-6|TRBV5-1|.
CASSPGNNNSPLHF
TGCGCCAGCAGCCCCGGGAACAACAATTCACCCCTCCACTTT
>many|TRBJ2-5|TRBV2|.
CASVLAGHQETQYF
TGTGCCAGCGTCCTGGCGGGACACCAAGAGACCCAGTACTTC
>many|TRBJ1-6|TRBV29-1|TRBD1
CSARQGGSNSPLHF
TGCAGCGCCAGACAGGGAGGATCTAATTCACCCCTCCACTTT
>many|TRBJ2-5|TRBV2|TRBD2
CASRSQLAGVETQYF
TGTGCCAGCAGGTCACAACTAGCGGGGGTTGAGACCCAGTACTTC
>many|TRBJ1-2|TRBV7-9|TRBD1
CASSLGRGQYYGYTF
TGTGCCAGCAGCTTAGGACGGGGACAGTACTATGGCTACACCTTC
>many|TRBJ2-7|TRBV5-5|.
CASSSAPANEQYF
TGTGCCAGCAGCTCCGCACCTGCGAACGAGCAGTACTTC
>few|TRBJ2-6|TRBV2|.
CASFRASGANVLTF
TGTGCCAGTTTTAGGGCCTCTGGGGCCAACGTCCTGACTTTC
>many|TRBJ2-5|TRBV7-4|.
CASSFTGCPSQKGETQYF
TGTGCCAGCAGCTTTACAGGGTGTCCCTCCCAAAAGGGCGAGACCCAGTACTTC
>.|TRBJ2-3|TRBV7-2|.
CASSFVISTDTQYF
TGTGCCAGCAGCTTTGTGATTAGCACAGATACGCAGTATTTT
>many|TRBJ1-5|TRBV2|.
CASSVGDQPQHF
TGTGCCAGCAGTGTTGGGGATCAGCCCCAGCATTTT
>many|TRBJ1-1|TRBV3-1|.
CASSEGHRNTEAFF
TGTGCCAGCAGCGAGGGACACAGGAACACTGAAGCTTTCTTT